A single sample gave rise to the 30 T cell receptor beta chains below, sequenced in a study of a mutant IDH1 vaccine in newly diagnosed glioma. Time point: week 11, during vaccination. One vaccine dose held 300 ug of mutant IDH1 20-mer peptide and came with topical imiquimod. Their antigens are not known. The protocol was immunoSEQ multiplex PCR, while the TCRdb copy is restricted to in-frame clones and leaves out a portion. The repertoire has tens of thousands of clones, about 80% of them found once; the top ten carry about 6%. The sequencing here drew on PBMCs, taken from a glioma patient whose treatment included an IDH1 peptide vaccine. These receptors all stem from a man over 45 with glioma.

J is TRBJ2-5 and V is TRBV7-6; no clear D. CDR3 length: 16 amino acids. Per the germline V gene, CDR1 is SGHVS and CDR2 is FNYEAQ. V lost 0 bases, J lost 5 bases, and 16 bases lay in between. The CDR3 sequence: CASSLAFGHPLETQYF. In nucleotides, the CDR3 is TGTGCCAGCAGCTTAGCTTTCGGGCACCCGTTGGAGACCCAGTACTTC.

The CDR3 spells CASSFGIARDDEQFF. As DNA, the CDR3 is TGCGCCAGCAGCTTCGGGATAGCGAGGGACGATGAGCAGTTCTTC. The chain combines TRBV5-1 with TRBJ2-1; the D call may be TRBD1 or TRBD2 (5 bases each). The V and J ends lost 2 bases and 8 bases respectively, with 17 bases between them. CDR1 and CDR2 (germline): SGHRS, YFSETQ. This CDR3 has 15 residues. The full variable domain, its missing parts supplied by reference TRBV5-1 and TRBJ2-1, is KAGVTQTPRYLIKTRGQQVTLSCSPISGHRSVSWYQQTPGQGLQFLFEYFSETQRNKGNFPGRFSGRQFSNSRSEMNVSTLELGDSALYLCASSFGIARDDEQFFGPGTRLTVL.

This chain connects TRBV14 to TRBJ1-2; 7 bases align to TRBD1. The CDR3 length is 18 residues. Germline assignment: CDR1 SGHDN and CDR2 FVKESK. V was clipped by 0 bases and J by 3 bases; unmatched bases: 13. CDR3 protein: CASSQDQLSLGQDYGYTF. For the CDR3, the DNA is TGTGCCAGCAGCCAAGACCAACTTTCATTAGGACAGGACTATGGCTACACCTTC.

The V and J genes are TRBV2 and TRBJ1-1; the match to TRBD1 covers 7 bases. V gave up 5 bases and J gave up 4 bases; unmatched junction bases: 1. Germline CDR1 and CDR2: SNHLY and FYNNEI. The CDR3 is 12 residues long. The CDR3 coding sequence is TGTGCCAGCAGTTCAGGGGGCACTGAAGCTTTCTTT. It codes for CASSSGGTEAFF. Supplemented by reference TRBV2 and TRBJ1-1, the full variable domain reads EPEVTQTPSHQVTQMGQEVILRCVPISNHLYFYWYRQILGQKVEFLVSFYNNEISEKSEIFDDQFSVERPDGSNFTLKIRSTKLEDSAMYFCASSSGGTEAFFGQGTRLTVV.

The chain uses TRBV4-2 and TRBJ1-4; no clear D. From germline, CDR1 is LGHNA and CDR2 YNFKEQ. The CDR3 spans 11 residues. V was pared by 11 bases and J by 3 bases, with 7 bases between. CDR3 in amino acids: CALTANEKLFF. CDR3 nucleotides: TGTGCCTTGACGGCTAATGAAAAACTGTTTTTT.

This chain uses TRBV11-2 with TRBJ2-1; no clear D. The CDR3 has 14 residues. Germline lookup yields CDR1 SGHAT and CDR2 FQNNGV. V was pared by 0 bases and J by 6 bases, with 9 bases between. CDR3 in amino acids: CASSLDSVTNEQFF. CDR3 DNA: TGTGCCAGCAGCTTAGATTCCGTAACCAATGAGCAGTTCTTC.

The chain joins TRBV2 to TRBJ1-1, with a tentative D call TRBD1 (5 bases). The germline gives CDR1 SNHLY, CDR2 FYNNEI. The CDR3 covers 15 residues. V was pared by 1 base and J by 1 base, with 10 bases between. In DNA, the CDR3 is TGTGCCAGCAGTGAAGGGAGACAGACGAACACTGAAGCTTTCTTT. Protein product: CASSEGRQTNTEAFF. Combining the CDR3 with reference TRBV2 and TRBJ1-1 gives the whole variable domain EPEVTQTPSHQVTQMGQEVILRCVPISNHLYFYWYRQILGQKVEFLVSFYNNEISEKSEIFDDQFSVERPDGSNFTLKIRSTKLEDSAMYFCASSEGRQTNTEAFFGQGTRLTVV.

V usage is TRBV2 and J usage is TRBJ1-4; tentatively, D is TRBD1 (6 bases). The CDR3 length is 13 residues. Germline V CDR1 and CDR2: SNHLY, FYNNEI. V lost 7 bases and J lost 8, with 14 bases in between. The DNA for the CDR3 is TGTGCCAGCATCCGGTCTAGGGGGGAAAAACTGTTTTTT. Translation: CASIRSRGEKLFF.

The chain uses TRBV9 and TRBJ2-1; no firm D call. V was trimmed by 4 bases and J by 2 bases, leaving 7 bases between them. The CDR3 runs to 13 residues. From germline, CDR1 is SGDLS and CDR2 YYNGEE. This CDR3 reads CASSPRPYNEQFF. The CDR3 nucleotides read TGTGCCAGCAGCCCCCGACCCTACAATGAGCAGTTCTTC.

The gene calls are TRBV18 and TRBJ2-5, with D perhaps TRBD1 (6 bases). The CDR3 extends over 13 amino acids. Per germline, CDR1 KGHSH and CDR2 LQKENI. V dropped 6 bases and J dropped 4 bases, with 12 bases sitting between them. The CDR3 is CASSGARGETQYF. CDR3 bases: TGTGCCAGCTCGGGGGCCCGGGGAGAGACCCAGTACTTC.

The chain is built from TRBV5-4 and TRBJ2-7; perhaps TRBD1 as D (5 bases). Trimming stripped 0 bases from V and 2 bases from J, with 9 bases between. Germline CDR1 SGHNT, CDR2 YYREEE (reference sequence). The CDR3 consists of 14 residues. The CDR3 loop reads CASSLDSGTYEQYF. CDR3 DNA sequence: TGTGCCAGCAGCTTGGATTCAGGGACCTACGAGCAGTACTTC.

This rearrangement joins TRBV7-2 to TRBJ2-3; 10 bases are shared with TRBD2. Germline V lookup: CDR1 SGHTA, CDR2 FQGNSA. Trimming took 7 bases from V and 4 from J; bases not matched to a gene: 8. The CDR3 loop spans 15 amino acids. In nucleotides, the CDR3 is TGTGCCAGCACCCCGGAACTAGCGGGATCAGATACGCAGTATTTT. Protein: CASTPELAGSDTQYF.

The V call is TRBV7-8, the J call TRBJ2-3; 8 nucleotides agree with TRBD2. Germline V gene sequence: CDR1 SGHVS, CDR2 FQNEAQ. The CDR3 has 17 amino acids. Trimming cost V 1 base and J 0 bases; bases outside gene matches: 6. The CDR3: CASSLGLAGISTDTQYF. DNA of the CDR3: TGTGCCAGCAGCTTAGGGTTAGCGGGGATAAGCACAGATACGCAGTATTTT.

V usage is TRBV10-2 and J usage is TRBJ2-1, with 11 bases identical to TRBD1. The length of the CDR3 is 16 residues. Germline loops: CDR1 WSHSY, CDR2 SAAADI. Losses at the gene ends were 2 bases for V and 3 bases for J; bases not matched to a gene: 3. The CDR3 sequence: CASSETGTGGYNEQFF. The CDR3 DNA reads as TGCGCCAGCAGTGAGACCGGGACAGGGGGCTACAATGAGCAGTTCTTC.

The chain combines TRBV4-1 with TRBJ2-1; D is unclear. This CDR3 comprises 14 residues. Germline V lookup: CDR1 MGHRA, CDR2 YSYEKL. V shed 3 bases and J shed 3 bases, with 9 bases lying between them. The CDR3 protein is CASSHIDGYNEQFF. The CDR3 DNA reads TGCGCCAGCAGCCATATCGACGGCTACAATGAGCAGTTCTTC.

The chain joins TRBV5-1 to TRBJ2-7; 7 nucleotides agree with TRBD2. Germline V gene lookup returns CDR1 SGHRS and CDR2 YFSETQ. This CDR3 region has 13 residues. The J segment lost 5 bases and the V segment lost 3 bases, leaving 5 bases of the junction unmatched. This CDR3 is CASSWTGGDEQYF. The CDR3 DNA is TGCGCCAGCAGCTGGACGGGGGGAGACGAGCAGTACTTC.

J is TRBJ2-3 and V is TRBV9; 7 bases fit TRBD1. V lost 0 bases to trimming and J lost 6 bases; unmatched junction nucleotides: 10. Germline assignment: CDR1 SGDLS and CDR2 YYNGEE. The CDR3 has 16 amino acids. The CDR3 bases are TGTGCCAGCAGCGTAGAGGTCAGGGGGATTTTGGATACGCAGTATTTT. Its protein is CASSVEVRGILDTQYF.

The chain links TRBV27 to TRBJ2-2; tentatively, D is TRBD1 (5 bases). Germline-derived CDR1 and CDR2 are MNHEY and SMNVEV (reference sequence). This CDR3 has 14 residues. Trimming removed 7 bases at V and 2 bases at J, with 11 bases between. In DNA form, the CDR3 reads TGTGCCAGCACCCCGACAGCCAACACCGGGGAGCTGTTTTTT. Protein sequence: CASTPTANTGELFF.

The chain employs TRBV19 and TRBJ2-1; possibly TRBD2 for D (6 bases). Trimming shortened V by 0 bases and J by 10 bases, and 16 bases separated the two germline ends. Germline CDR1 is LNHDA and CDR2 is SQIVND (reference sequence). CDR3 length: 15 residues. The CDR3 DNA reads as TGTGCCAGTAGTATAGATCTCGGAGGGATCGGGGAGCAGTTCTTC. It encodes CASSIDLGGIGEQFF.

This chain uses TRBV6-1 with TRBJ2-6, with 8 bases that match TRBD1. In germline, CDR1 is MNHNS, CDR2 SASEGT. This CDR3 has 13 residues. V was clipped by 10 bases and J by 5 bases; unmatched bases: 4. This CDR3 reads CATRDRRANVLTF. CDR3 in DNA: TGTGCCACCCGGGACAGGCGGGCCAACGTCCTGACTTTC.

The chain is built from TRBV5-6 and TRBJ2-7, with 9 positions matching TRBD2. This CDR3 is 15 amino acids long. After removal of 5 bases from V and 1 base from J, the junction contained 7 bases not matched to a gene. Germline loops: CDR1 SGHDT, CDR2 YYEEEE. The chain's CDR3 is CASSSTSGTSYEQYF. CDR3 in DNA: TGTGCCAGCAGTTCGACTAGCGGTACTTCCTACGAGCAGTACTTC. The full variable domain, rest sourced from reference TRBV5-6 and TRBJ2-7, is DAGVTQSPTHLIKTRGQQVTLRCSPKSGHDTVSWYQQALGQGPQFIFQYYEEEERQRGNFPDRFSGHQFPNYSSELNVNALLLGDSALYLCASSSTSGTSYEQYFGPGTRLTVT.

This chain links TRBV18 with TRBJ2-2, with D possibly matching TRBD1 (6 bases). The germline V and J ends were trimmed by 1 base and 4 bases, with 10 bases remaining between them. CDR1 KGHSH and CDR2 LQKENI come from the germline V gene. This CDR3 comprises 15 residues. The CDR3 nucleotides read TGTGCCAGCTCACCACAGACAGGTTCCACCGGGGAGCTGTTTTTT. Residues: CASSPQTGSTGELFF.

This rearrangement joins TRBV2 to TRBJ2-6; no firm D call. This CDR3 has 17 residues. CDR1 and CDR2 from the germline V gene are SNHLY and FYNNEI. V shed 3 bases and J shed 0 bases, with 12 bases lying between them. The CDR3 DNA follows: TGTGCCAGCAGTGATACGGGCTACTCCTCTGGGGCCAACGTCCTGACTTTC. It encodes CASSDTGYSSGANVLTF.

This sequence joins TRBV11-1 and TRBJ2-3; D is unclear. Germline values: CDR1 SGHAT, CDR2 FQDESV (reference sequence). The CDR3 covers 13 residues. V lost 3 bases and J 6 bases, leaving 10 bases between the germline ends. This CDR3 is CASSLSVFDTQYF. For the CDR3, the DNA is TGTGCCAGCAGCTTGTCAGTATTTGATACGCAGTATTTT. The variable domain in full, with the rest retrieved from reference TRBV11-1 and TRBJ2-3, is EAEVAQSPRYKITEKSQAVAFWCDPISGHATLYWYRQILGQGPELLVQFQDESVVDDSQLPKDRFSAERLKGVDSTLKIQPAELGDSAMYLCASSLSVFDTQYFGPGTRLTVL.

The V and J genes are TRBV10-3 and TRBJ1-1; no firm D call. The germline V gene encodes CDR1 ENHRY and CDR2 SYGVKD. With 0 bases removed from V and 4 bases from J, the gap between germline ends came to 12 bases. CDR3 length: 15 residues. The CDR3 sequence is CAISESQVMGTEAFF. In DNA form, the CDR3 reads TGTGCCATCAGTGAGTCCCAGGTCATGGGCACTGAAGCTTTCTTT.

The chain recombines TRBV27 with TRBJ2-3; the match to TRBD1 covers 10 bases. Trimming at V came to 3 bases and at J to 2 bases, leaving 14 bases not matched to a gene. The CDR3 is 19 residues long. The germline CDR1 and CDR2 sequences are MNHEY and SMNVEV (reference sequence). In DNA, the CDR3 is TGTGCCAGCAGTTTCGACAGGGGGCCCATAGGGAGATACACAGATACGCAGTATTTT. This encodes CASSFDRGPIGRYTDTQYF.

This rearrangement joins TRBV5-1 to TRBJ2-2, with D possibly being TRBD1 or TRBD2 (5 bases each). The germline V gene has CDR1 SGHRS and CDR2 YFSETQ. The V end lost 0 bases, the J end lost 6 bases, and 12 bases lay between the germline ends. The CDR3 sequence is 15 residues long. CDR3 residues: CASSLAGPGPGELFF. In DNA, the CDR3 is TGCGCCAGCAGCTTGGCGGGGCCTGGACCCGGGGAGCTGTTTTTT.

The chain links TRBV7-2 to TRBJ2-2; TRBD2 agrees at 8 bases. With 3 bases clipped from V and 1 base from J, the junction kept 7 bases outside the gene matches. Germline V gives CDR1 SGHTA, CDR2 FQGNSA. CDR3 length: 17 amino acids. The DNA for the CDR3 is TGTGCCAGCAGCTTGGGAATAGCGGGACTGAACACCGGGGAGCTGTTTTTT. This sequence encodes CASSLGIAGLNTGELFF.

The chain employs TRBV28 and TRBJ1-1; TRBD1 might be the D (5 bases). V lost 2 bases and J 3 bases, leaving 13 bases between the germline ends. The germline V gene encodes CDR1 MDHEN and CDR2 SYDVKM. The CDR3 length is 15 residues. DNA of the CDR3: TGTGCCAGCAGTTTACCCAACAGGCTGGACACTGAAGCTTTCTTT. It specifies CASSLPNRLDTEAFF.

DNA of the CDR3: TGTGCCACCAGCATAGGGACCCAAGAAGGCAATCAGCCCCAGCATTTT. Translated, it gives CATSIGTQEGNQPQHF. This chain connects TRBV15 to TRBJ1-5; perhaps TRBD1 as D (5 bases). This CDR3 is built from 16 residues. The germline V gene has CDR1 LNHNV and CDR2 YYDKDF (reference sequence). The ends were cut back, 4 bases at V and 2 bases at J, with 15 bases in the middle.